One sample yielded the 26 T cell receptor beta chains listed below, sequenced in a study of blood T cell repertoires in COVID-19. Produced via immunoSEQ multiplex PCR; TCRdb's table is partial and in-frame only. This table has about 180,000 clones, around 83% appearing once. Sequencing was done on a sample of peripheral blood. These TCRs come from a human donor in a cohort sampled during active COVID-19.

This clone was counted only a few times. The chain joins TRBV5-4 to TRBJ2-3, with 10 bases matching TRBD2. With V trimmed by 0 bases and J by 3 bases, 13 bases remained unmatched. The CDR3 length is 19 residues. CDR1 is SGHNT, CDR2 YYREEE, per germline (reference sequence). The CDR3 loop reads CASSLAGAVAGGVTDTQYF. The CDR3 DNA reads TGTGCCAGCAGCTTGGCCGGCGCGGTAGCGGGGGGTGTAACAGATACGCAGTATTTT.

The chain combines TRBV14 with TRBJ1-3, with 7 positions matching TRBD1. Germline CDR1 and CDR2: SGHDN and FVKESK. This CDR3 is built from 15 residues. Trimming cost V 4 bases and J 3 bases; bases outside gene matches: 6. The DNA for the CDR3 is TGTGCCAGCAGCCCAGACAGGGTCTTTGGAAACACCATATATTTT. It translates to CASSPDRVFGNTIYF.

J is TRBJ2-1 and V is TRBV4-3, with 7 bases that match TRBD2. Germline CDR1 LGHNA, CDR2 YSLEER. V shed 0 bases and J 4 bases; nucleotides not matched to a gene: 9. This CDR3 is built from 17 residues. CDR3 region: CASSQDFSASGYNEQFF. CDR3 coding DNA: TGCGCCAGCAGCCAAGATTTTTCGGCTAGCGGATACAATGAGCAGTTCTTC.

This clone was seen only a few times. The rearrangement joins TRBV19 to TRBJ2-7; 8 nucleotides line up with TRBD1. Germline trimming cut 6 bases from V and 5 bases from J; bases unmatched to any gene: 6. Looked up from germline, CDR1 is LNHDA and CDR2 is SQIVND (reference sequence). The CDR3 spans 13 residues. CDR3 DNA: TGTGCCAGTAGCAGGACAGGGATCCACGAGCAGTACTTC. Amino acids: CASSRTGIHEQYF.

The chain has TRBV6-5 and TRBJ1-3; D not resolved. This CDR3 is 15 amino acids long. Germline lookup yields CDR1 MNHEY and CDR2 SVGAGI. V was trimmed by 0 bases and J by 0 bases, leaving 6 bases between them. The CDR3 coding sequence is TGTGCCAGCAGTTACTCGAGGATCTCTGGAAACACCATATATTTT. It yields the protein CASSYSRISGNTIYF.

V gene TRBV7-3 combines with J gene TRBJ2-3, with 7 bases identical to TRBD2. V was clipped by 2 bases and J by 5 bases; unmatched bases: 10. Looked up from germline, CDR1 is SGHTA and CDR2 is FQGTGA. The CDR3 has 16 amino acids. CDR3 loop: CASSLGGLGLKDTQYF. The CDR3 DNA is TGTGCCAGCAGCTTAGGCGGACTAGGTCTAAAAGATACGCAGTATTTT.

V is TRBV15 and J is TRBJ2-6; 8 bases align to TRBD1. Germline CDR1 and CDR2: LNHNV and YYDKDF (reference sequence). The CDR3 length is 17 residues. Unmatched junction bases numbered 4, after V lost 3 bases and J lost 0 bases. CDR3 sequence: CATSRDRAYSGANVLTF. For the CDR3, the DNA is TGTGCCACCAGCAGGGACAGGGCCTACTCTGGGGCCAACGTCCTGACTTTC.

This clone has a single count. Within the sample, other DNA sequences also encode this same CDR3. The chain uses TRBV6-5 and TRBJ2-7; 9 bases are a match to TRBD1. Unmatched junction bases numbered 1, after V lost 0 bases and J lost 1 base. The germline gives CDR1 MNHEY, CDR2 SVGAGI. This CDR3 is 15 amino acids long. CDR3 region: CASSYSTGGSYEQYF. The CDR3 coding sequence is TGTGCCAGCAGTTACTCGACAGGGGGATCCTACGAGCAGTACTTC.

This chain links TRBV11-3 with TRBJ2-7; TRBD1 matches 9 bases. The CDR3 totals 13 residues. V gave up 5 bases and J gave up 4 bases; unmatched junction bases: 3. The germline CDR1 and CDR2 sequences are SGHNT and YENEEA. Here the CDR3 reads CASSQDRGYEQYF. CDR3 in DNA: TGTGCCAGCAGCCAGGACAGGGGTTACGAGCAGTACTTC.

CDR3 nucleotide sequence: TGTGCCAGCAGTTTACCCACAATGGCTAACTATGGCTACACCTTC. It yields the protein CASSLPTMANYGYTF. The rearrangement uses TRBV28 and TRBJ1-2; D remains unclear. The CDR3 covers 15 residues. V lost 2 bases and J lost 0, with 10 bases in between. Germline V gene lookup returns CDR1 MDHEN and CDR2 SYDVKM.

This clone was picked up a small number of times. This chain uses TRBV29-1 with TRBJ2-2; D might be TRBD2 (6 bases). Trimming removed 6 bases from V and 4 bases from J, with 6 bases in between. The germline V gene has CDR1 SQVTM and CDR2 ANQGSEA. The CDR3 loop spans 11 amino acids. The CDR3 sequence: CSVGLTGELFF. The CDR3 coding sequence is TGCAGCGTGGGACTCACCGGGGAGCTGTTTTTT.

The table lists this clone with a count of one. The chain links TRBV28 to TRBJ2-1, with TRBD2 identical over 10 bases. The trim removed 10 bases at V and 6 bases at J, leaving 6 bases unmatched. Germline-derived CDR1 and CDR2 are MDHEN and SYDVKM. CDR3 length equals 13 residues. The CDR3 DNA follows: TGTGCCATCGAGGTAGCGGGGGGCAATGAGCAGTTCTTC. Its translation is CAIEVAGGNEQFF.

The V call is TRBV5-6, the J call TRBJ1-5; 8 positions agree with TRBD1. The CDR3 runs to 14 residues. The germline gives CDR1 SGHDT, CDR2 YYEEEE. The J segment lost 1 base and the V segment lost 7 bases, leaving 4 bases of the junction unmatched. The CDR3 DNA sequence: TGTGCCAGCGTCTACAGGGGGAGCAATCAGCCCCAGCATTTT. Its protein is CASVYRGSNQPQHF.

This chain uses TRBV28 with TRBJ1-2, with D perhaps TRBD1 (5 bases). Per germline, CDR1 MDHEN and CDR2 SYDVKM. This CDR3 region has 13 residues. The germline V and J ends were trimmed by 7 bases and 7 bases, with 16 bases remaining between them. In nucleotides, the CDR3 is TGTGCCAGCACCCTCGGGGGGGTGTCTGGCTACACCTTC. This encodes CASTLGGVSGYTF.

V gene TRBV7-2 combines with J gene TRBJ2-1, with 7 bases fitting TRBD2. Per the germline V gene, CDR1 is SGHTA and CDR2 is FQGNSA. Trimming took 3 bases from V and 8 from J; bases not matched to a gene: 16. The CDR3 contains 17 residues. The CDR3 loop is CASSLPVRTSRRDEQFF. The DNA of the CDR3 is TGTGCCAGCAGCTTGCCCGTCCGGACTAGTAGACGCGATGAGCAGTTCTTC.

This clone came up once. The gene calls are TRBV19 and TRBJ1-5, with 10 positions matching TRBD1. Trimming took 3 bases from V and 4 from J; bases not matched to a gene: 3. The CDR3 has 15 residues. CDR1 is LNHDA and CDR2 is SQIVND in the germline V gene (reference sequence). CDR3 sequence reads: CASSIGTGANQPQHF. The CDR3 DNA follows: TGTGCCAGTAGTATTGGGACAGGGGCGAATCAGCCCCAGCATTTT. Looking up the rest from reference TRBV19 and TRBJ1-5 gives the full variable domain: DGGITQSPKYLFRKEGQNVTLSCEQNLNHDAMYWYRQDPGQGLRLIYYSQIVNDFQKGDIAEGYSVSREKKESFPLTVTSAQKNPTAFYLCASSIGTGANQPQHFGDGTRLSIL.

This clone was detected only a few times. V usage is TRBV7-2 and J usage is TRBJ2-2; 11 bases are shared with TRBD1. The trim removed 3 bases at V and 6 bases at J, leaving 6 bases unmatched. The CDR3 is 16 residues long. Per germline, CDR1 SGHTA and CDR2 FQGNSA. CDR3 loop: CASSLNPGQGAGELFF. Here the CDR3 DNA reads TGTGCCAGCAGCTTGAATCCGGGACAGGGGGCCGGGGAGCTGTTTTTT.

CDR3 bases: TGTGCCAGCAGCCAAGATCCCGGACAGGGGATGAGCACTGAAGCTTTCTTT. Protein sequence: CASSQDPGQGMSTEAFF. The V call is TRBV14, the J call TRBJ1-1, with 9 bases matching TRBD1. The germline gives CDR1 SGHDN, CDR2 FVKESK. The V and J ends lost 0 bases and 4 bases, in that order; junction bases with no gene match: 9. This CDR3 has 17 amino acids.

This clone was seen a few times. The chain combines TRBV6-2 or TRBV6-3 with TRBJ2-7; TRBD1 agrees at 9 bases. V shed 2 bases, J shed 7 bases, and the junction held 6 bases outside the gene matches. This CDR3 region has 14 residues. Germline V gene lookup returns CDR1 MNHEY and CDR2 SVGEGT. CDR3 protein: CASSYGTGSEEQYF. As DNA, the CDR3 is TGTGCCAGCAGTTACGGGACAGGGTCGGAGGAGCAGTACTTC.

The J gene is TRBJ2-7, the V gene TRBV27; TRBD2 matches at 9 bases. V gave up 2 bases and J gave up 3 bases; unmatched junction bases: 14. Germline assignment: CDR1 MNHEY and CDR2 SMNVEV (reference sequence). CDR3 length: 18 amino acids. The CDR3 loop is CASSLRVAGDRNFYEQYF. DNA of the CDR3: TGTGCCAGCAGTTTACGAGTAGCGGGAGACAGAAATTTCTACGAGCAGTACTTC.

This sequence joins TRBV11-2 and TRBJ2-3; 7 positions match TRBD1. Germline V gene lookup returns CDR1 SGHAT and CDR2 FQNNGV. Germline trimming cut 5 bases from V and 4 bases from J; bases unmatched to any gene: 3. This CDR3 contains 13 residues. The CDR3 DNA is TGTGCCAGCAGCCAAACAGGGGCAGATACGCAGTATTTT. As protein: CASSQTGADTQYF.

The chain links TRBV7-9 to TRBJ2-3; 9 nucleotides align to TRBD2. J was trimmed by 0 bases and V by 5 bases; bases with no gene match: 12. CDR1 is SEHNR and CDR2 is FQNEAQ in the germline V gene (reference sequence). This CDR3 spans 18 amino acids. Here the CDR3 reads CASSPGPSSGASTDTQYF. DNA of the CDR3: TGTGCCAGCAGCCCAGGGCCCTCTAGCGGGGCCAGCACAGATACGCAGTATTTT.

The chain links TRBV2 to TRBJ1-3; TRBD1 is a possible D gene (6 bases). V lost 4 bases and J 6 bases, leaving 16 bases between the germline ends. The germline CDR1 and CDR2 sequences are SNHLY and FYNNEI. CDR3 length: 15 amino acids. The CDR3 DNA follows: TGTGCCAGCAGTGGGAGGGGGGGCGATGAAAACACCATATATTTT. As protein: CASSGRGGDENTIYF.

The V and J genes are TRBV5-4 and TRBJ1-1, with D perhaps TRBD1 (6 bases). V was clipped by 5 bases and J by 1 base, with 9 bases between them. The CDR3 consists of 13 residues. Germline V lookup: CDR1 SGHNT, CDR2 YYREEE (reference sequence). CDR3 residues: CASREQGNTEAFF. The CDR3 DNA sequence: TGTGCCAGCAGAGAACAGGGGAACACTGAAGCTTTCTTT.

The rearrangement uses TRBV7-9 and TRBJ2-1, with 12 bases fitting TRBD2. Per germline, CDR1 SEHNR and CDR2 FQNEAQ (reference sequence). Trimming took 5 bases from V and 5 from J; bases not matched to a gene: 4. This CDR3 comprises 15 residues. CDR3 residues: CASSTSGGPHNEQFF. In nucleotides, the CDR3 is TGTGCCAGCAGCACTAGCGGGGGGCCCCACAATGAGCAGTTCTTC. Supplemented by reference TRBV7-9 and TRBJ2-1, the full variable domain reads DTGVSQNPRHKITKRGQNVTFRCDPISEHNRLYWYRQTLGQGPEFLTYFQNEAQLEKSRLLSDRFSAERPKGSFSTLEIQRTEQGDSAMYLCASSTSGGPHNEQFFGPGTRLTVL.

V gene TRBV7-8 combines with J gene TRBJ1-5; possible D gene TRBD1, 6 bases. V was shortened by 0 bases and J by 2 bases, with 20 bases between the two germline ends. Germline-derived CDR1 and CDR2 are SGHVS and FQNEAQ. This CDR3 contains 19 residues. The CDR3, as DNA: TGTGCCAGCAGCTTAGCGCTAGGCAGGGGCGTGGGGGGCAATCAGCCCCAGCATTTT. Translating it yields CASSLALGRGVGGNQPQHF.